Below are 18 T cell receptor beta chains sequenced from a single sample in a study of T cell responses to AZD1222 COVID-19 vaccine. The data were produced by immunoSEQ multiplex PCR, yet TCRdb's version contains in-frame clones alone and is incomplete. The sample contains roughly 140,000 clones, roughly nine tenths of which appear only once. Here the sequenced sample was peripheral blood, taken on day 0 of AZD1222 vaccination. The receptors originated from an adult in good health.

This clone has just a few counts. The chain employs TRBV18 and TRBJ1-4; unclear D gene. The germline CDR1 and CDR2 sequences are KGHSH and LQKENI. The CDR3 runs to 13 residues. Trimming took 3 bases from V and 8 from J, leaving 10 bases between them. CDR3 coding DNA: TGTGCCAGCTCACCGCAGCAGGAAGAAAAACTGTTTTTT. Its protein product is CASSPQQEEKLFF.

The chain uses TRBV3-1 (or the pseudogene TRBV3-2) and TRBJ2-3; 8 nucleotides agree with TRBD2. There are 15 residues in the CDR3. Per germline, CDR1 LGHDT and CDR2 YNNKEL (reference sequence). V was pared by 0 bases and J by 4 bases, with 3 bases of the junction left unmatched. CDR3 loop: CASSQDSGLADTQYF. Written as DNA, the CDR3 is TGTGCCAGCAGCCAAGATTCGGGACTAGCAGATACGCAGTATTTT.

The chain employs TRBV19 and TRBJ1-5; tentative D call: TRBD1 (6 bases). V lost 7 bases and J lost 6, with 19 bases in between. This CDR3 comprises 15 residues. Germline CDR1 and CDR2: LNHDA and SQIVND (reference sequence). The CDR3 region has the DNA TGTGCCAGTACCTCAACAGGGAGAGGGGGTCAGCCCCAGCATTTT. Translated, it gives CASTSTGRGGQPQHF.

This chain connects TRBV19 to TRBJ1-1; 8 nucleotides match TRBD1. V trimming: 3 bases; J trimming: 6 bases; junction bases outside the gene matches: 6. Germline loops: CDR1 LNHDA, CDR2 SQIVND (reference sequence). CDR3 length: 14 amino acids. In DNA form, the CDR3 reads TGTGCCAGTAGTATGACAGGGGCCGTCCCTGAAGCTTTCTTT. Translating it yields CASSMTGAVPEAFF.

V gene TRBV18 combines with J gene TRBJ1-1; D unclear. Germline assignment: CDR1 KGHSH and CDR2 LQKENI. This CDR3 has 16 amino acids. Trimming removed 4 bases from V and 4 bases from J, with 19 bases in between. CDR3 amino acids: CASSRGHTSQFTEAFF. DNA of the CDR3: TGTGCCAGCTCACGCGGTCACACATCACAGTTCACTGAAGCTTTCTTT.

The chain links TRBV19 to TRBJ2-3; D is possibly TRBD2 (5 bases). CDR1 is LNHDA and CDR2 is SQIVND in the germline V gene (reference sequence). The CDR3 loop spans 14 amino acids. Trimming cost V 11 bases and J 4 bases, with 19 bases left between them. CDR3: CASNPRTGPDTQYF. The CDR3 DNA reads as TGTGCCTCCAACCCGAGGACTGGCCCAGATACGCAGTATTTT.

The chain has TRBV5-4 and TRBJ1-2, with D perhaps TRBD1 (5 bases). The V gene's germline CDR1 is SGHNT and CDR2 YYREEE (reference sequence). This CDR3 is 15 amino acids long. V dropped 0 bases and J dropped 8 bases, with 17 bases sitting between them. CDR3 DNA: TGTGCCAGCAGCTTGGCCCAGCAGGGAAAAGGCGGCTACACCTTC. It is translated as CASSLAQQGKGGYTF.

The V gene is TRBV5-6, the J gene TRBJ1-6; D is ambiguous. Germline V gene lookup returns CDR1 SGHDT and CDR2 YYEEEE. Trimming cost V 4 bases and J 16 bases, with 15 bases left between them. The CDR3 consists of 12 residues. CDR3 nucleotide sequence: TGTGCCAGCAGCCTACTCATGGATGAGCTCCACTTT. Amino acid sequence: CASSLLMDELHF.

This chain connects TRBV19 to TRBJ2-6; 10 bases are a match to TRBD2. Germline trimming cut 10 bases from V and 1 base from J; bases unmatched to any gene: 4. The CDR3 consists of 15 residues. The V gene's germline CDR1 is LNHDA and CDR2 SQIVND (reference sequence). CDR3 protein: CATLAGGSGANVLTF. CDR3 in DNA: TGTGCCACCTTAGCGGGAGGTTCTGGGGCCAACGTCCTGACTTTC.

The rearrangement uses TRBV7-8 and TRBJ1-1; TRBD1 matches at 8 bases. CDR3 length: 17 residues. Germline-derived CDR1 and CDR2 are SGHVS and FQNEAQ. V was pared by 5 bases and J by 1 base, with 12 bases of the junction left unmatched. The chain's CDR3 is CASSKNSGGARNTEAFF. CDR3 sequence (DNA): TGTGCCAGCAGCAAAAACTCAGGGGGCGCAAGGAACACTGAAGCTTTCTTT.

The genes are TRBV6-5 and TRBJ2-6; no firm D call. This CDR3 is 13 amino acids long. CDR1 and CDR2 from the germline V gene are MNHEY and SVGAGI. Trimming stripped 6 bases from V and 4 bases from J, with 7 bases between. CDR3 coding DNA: TGTGCCAGCAGCCCGACAGGGGCCAACGTCCTGACTTTC. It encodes CASSPTGANVLTF.

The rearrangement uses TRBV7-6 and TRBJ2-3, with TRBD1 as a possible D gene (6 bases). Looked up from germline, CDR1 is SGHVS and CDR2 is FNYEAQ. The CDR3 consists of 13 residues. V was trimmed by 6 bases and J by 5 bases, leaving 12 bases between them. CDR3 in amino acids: CASSQLQGDTQYF. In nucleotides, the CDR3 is TGTGCCAGCAGTCAACTACAGGGAGATACGCAGTATTTT.

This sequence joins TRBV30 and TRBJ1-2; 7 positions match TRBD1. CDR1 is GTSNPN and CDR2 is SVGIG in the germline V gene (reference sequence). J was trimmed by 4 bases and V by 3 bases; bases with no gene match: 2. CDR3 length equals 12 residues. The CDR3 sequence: CAWRRDSYGYTF. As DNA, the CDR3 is TGTGCCTGGAGAAGGGACAGCTATGGCTACACCTTC.

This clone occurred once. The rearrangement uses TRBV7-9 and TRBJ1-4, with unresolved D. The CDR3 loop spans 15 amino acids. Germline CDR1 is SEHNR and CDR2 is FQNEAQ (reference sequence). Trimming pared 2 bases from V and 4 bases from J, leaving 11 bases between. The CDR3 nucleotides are TGTGCCAGCAGCTTACGTCAGGCCCATAATGAAAAACTGTTTTTT. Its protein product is CASSLRQAHNEKLFF.

The CDR3 DNA sequence: TGTGCCAGCAGTTTAAACAGGGGGTACGAGCAGTACTTC. Amino acids: CASSLNRGYEQYF. V is TRBV12-3 or TRBV12-4 and J is TRBJ2-7; 8 positions agree with TRBD1. The trim removed 2 bases at V and 4 bases at J, leaving 1 base unmatched. The CDR3 loop spans 13 amino acids.

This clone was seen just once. The CDR3 region has the DNA TGCGCCAGCAGGGCGACAGAGGATAACCAGTACTTC. It is translated as CASRATEDNQYF. The chain joins TRBV5-1 to TRBJ2-7, with D perhaps TRBD1 (5 bases). CDR1 and CDR2 (germline): SGHRS, YFSETQ. The V end lost 5 bases, the J end lost 10 bases, and 16 bases lay between the germline ends. The CDR3 consists of 12 residues.

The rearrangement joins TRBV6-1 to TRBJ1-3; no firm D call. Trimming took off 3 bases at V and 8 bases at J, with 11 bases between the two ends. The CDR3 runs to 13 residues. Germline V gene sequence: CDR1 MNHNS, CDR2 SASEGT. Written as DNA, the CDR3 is TGTGCCAGCAGTGATCACCCTTGGGACACCATATATTTT. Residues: CASSDHPWDTIYF.

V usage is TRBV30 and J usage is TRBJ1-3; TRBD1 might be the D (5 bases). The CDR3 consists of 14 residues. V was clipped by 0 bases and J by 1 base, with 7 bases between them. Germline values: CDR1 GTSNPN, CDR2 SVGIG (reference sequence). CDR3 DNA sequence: TGTGCCTGGAGTGTTGGGGGATCTGGAAACACCATATATTTT. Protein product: CAWSVGGSGNTIYF.